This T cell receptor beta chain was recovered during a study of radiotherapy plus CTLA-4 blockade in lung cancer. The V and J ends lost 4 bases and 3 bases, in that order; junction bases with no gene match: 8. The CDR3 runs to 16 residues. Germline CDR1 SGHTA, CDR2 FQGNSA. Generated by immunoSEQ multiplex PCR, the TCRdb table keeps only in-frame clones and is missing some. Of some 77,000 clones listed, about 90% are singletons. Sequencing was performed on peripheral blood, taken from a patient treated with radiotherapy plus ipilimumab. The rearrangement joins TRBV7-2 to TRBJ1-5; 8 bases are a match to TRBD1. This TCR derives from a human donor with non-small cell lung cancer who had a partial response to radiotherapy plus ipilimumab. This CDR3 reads CASSSPDRVANQPQHF. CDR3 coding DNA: TGTGCCAGCAGCTCCCCGGACAGGGTCGCCAATCAGCCCCAGCATTTT. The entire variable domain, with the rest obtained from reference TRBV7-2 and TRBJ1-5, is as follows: GAGVSQSPSNKVTEKGKDVELRCDPISGHTALYWYRQSLGQGLEFLIYFQGNSAPDKSGLPSDRFSAERTGGSVSTLTIQRTQQEDSAVYLCASSSPDRVANQPQHFGDGTRLSIL.